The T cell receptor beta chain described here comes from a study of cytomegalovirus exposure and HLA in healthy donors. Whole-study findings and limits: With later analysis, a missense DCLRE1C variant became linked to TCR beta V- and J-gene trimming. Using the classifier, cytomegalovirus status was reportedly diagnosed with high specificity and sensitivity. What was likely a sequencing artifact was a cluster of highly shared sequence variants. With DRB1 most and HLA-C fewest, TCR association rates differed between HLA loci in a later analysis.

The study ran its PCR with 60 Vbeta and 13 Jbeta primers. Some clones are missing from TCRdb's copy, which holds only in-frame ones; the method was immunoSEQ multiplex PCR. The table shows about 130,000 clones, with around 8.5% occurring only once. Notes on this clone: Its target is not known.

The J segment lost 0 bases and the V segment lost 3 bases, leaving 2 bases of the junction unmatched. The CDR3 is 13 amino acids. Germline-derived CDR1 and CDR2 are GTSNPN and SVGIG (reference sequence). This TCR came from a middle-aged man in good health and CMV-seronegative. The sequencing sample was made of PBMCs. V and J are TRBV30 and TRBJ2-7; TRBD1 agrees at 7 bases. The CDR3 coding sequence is TGTGCCTGGAGGACAGGGTTCTCCTACGAGCAGTACTTC. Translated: CAWRTGFSYEQYF.